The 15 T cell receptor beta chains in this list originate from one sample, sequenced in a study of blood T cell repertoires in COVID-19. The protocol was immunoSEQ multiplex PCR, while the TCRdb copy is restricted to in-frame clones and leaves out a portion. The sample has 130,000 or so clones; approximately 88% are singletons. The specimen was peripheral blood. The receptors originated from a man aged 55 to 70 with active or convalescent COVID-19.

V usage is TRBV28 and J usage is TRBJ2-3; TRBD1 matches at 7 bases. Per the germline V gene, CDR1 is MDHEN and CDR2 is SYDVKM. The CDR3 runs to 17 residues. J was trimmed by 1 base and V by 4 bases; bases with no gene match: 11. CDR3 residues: CASSSPPGGFGTDTQYF. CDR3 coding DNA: TGTGCCAGCAGTTCGCCACCAGGGGGTTTTGGCACAGATACGCAGTATTTT.

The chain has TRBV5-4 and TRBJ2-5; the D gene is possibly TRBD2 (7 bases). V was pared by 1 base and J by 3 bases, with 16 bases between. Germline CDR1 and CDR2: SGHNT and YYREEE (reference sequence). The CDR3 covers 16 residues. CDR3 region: CASSLTLQGGKETQYF. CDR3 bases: TGTGCCAGCAGCTTGACCCTACAGGGAGGGAAAGAGACCCAGTACTTC.

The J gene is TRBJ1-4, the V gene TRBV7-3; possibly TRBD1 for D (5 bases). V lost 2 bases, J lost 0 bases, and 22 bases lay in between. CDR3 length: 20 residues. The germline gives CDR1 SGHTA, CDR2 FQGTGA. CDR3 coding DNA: TGTGCCAGCAGCTTACCTTATGGGGCCGCCTACCATGCAACTAATGAAAAACTGTTTTTT. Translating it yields CASSLPYGAAYHATNEKLFF. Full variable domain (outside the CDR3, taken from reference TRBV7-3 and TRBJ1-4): GAGVSQTPSNKVTEKGKYVELRCDPISGHTALYWYRQSLGQGPEFLIYFQGTGAADDSGLPNDRFFAVRPEGSVSTLKIQRTERGDSAVYLCASSLPYGAAYHATNEKLFFGSGTQLSVL.

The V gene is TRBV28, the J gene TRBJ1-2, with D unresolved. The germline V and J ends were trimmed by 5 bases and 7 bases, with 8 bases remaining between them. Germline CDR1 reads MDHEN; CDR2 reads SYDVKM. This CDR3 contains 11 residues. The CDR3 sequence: CASSPKFGYTF. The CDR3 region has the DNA TGTGCCAGCAGTCCTAAGTTTGGCTACACCTTC.

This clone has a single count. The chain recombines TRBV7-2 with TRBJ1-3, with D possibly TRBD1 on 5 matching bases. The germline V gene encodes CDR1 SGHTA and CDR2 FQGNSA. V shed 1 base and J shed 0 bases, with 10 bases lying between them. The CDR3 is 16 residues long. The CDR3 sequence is CASSLGRGYSGNTIYF. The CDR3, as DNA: TGTGCCAGCAGCTTAGGGCGGGGGTACTCTGGAAACACCATATATTTT.

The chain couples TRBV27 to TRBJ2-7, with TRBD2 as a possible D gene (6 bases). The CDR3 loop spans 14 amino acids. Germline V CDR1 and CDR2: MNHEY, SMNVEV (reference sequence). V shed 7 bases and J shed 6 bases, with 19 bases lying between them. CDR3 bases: TGTGCCAGCACCCCAACTGGGGGGATACGCGAGCAGTACTTC. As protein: CASTPTGGIREQYF.

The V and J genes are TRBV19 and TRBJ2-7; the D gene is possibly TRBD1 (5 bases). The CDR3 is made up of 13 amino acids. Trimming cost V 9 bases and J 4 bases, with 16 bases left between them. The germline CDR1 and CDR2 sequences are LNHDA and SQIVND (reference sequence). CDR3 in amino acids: CASRREGGYEQYF. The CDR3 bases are TGTGCCAGCCGCAGGGAAGGTGGGTACGAGCAGTACTTC.

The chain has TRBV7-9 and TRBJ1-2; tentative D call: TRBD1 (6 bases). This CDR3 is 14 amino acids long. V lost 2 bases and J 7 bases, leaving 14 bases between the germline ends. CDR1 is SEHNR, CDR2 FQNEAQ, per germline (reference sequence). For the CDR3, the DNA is TGTGCCAGCAGCTTAAAGGCAGGGGCTGGTGGCTACACCTTC. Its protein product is CASSLKAGAGGYTF.

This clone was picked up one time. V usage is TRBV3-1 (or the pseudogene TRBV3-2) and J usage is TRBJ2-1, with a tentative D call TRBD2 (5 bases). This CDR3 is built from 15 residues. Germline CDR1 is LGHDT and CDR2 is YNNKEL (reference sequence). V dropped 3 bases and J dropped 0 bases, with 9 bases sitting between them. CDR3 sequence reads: CASSQDFSSYNEQFF. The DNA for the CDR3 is TGTGCCAGCAGCCAGGACTTTAGCTCCTACAATGAGCAGTTCTTC.

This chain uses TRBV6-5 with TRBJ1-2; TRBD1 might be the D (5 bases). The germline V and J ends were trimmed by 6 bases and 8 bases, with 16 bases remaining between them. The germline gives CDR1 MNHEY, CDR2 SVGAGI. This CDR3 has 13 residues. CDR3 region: CASRQDRARGYTF. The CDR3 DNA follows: TGTGCCAGCAGACAAGACAGAGCTCGAGGCTACACCTTC.

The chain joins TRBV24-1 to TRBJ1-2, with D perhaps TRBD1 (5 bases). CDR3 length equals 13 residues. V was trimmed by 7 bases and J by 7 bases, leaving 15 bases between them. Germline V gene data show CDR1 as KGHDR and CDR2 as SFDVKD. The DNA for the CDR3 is TGTGCCACCAGCCCCCGCGACAGATCTGGCTACACCTTC. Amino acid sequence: CATSPRDRSGYTF.

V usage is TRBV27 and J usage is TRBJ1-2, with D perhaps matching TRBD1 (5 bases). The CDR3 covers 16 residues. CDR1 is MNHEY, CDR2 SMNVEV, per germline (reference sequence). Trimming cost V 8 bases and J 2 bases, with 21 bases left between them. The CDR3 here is CASQRAAGRKNYGYTF. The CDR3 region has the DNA TGTGCCAGCCAGCGGGCTGCAGGGAGGAAAAACTATGGCTACACCTTC.

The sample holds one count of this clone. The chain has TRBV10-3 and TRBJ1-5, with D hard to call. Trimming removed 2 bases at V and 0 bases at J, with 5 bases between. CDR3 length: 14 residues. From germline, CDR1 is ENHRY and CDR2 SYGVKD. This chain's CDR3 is CAISETGSNQPQHF. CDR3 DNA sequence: TGTGCCATCAGTGAGACGGGTAGCAATCAGCCCCAGCATTTT.

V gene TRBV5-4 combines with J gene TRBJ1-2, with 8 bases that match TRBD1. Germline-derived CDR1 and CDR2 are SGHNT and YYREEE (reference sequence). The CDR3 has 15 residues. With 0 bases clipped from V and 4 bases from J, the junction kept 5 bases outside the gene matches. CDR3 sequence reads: CASSLAQGASYGYTF. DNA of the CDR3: TGTGCCAGCAGCTTGGCCCAGGGGGCGAGCTATGGCTACACCTTC.

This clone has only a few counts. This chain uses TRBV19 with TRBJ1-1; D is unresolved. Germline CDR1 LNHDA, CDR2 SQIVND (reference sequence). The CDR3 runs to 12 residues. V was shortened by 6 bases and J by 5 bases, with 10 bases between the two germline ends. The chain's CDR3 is CASRERTTEAFF. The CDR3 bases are TGTGCCAGTAGGGAAAGGACTACTGAAGCTTTCTTT.